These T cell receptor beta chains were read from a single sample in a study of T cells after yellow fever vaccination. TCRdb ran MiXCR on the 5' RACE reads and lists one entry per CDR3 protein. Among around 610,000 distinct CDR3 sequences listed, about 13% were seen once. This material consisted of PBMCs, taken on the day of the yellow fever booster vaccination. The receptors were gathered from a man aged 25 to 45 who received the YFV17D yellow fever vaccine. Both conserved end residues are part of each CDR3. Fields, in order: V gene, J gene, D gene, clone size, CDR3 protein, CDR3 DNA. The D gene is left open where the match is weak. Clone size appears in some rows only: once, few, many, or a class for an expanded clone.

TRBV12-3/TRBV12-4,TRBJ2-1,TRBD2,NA,CASSLQAGGEQFF,TGTGCCAGCAGTTTACAGGCCGGGGGGGAGCAGTTCTTC
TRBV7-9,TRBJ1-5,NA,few,CASSQSGDSNQPQHF,TGTGCCAGCAGCCAATCAGGGGATAGCAATCAGCCCCAGCATTTT
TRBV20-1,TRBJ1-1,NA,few,CSAGMSRIEAFF,TGCAGTGCTGGGATGAGCAGGATTGAAGCTTTCTTT
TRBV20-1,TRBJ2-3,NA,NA,CSARLGVKADTQYF,TGCAGTGCTAGGCTCGGTGTAAAGGCAGATACGCAGTATTTT
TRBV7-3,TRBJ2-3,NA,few,CASSRMTGTDTQYF,TGTGCCAGCAGCCGGATGACAGGCACAGATACGCAGTATTTT
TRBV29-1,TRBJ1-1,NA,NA,CSVFLGGINTEAFF,TGCAGCGTCTTCTTAGGGGGGATAAACACTGAAGCTTTCTTT
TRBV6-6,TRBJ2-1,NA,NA,CASSYDPNEQFF,TGTGCCAGCAGTTACGACCCCAATGAGCAGTTCTTC
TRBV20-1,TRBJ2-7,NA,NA,CSARDNLASSYEQYF,TGCAGTGCTAGAGATAATCTAGCTAGCTCCTACGAGCAGTACTTC
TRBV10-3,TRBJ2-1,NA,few,CATSLQGGRTYNEQFF,TGTGCCACCAGCCTGCAGGGAGGACGGACCTACAATGAGCAGTTCTTC
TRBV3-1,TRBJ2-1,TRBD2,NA,CASSRFSGGLAGNNEQFF,TGTGCCAGCAGCCGCTTTTCTGGGGGACTAGCGGGGAACAATGAGCAGTTCTTC
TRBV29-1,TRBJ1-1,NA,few,CSVVEFLLAEAFF,TGCAGCGTTGTTGAGTTTCTTCTAGCTGAAGCTTTCTTT
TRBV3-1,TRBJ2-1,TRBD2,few,CASSQVRPGLAGGNEQFF,TGTGCCAGCAGCCAAGTTCGTCCCGGACTAGCGGGAGGCAATGAGCAGTTCTTC
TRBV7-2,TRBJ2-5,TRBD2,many,CASSLAPGLAGDPETQYF,TGTGCCAGCAGCTTAGCTCCTGGACTAGCGGGAGATCCGGAGACCCAGTACTTC
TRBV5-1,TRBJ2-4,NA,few,CASGTGQVNIQYF,TGCGCCAGCGGAACAGGGCAGGTGAACATTCAGTACTTC
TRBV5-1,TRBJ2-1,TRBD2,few,CASRDRTSGAHNEQFF,TGCGCCAGCAGAGATCGGACTAGCGGGGCCCACAATGAGCAGTTCTTC
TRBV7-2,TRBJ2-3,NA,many,CASSPLRGLLSTDTQYF,TGTGCCAGCAGCCCGTTAAGAGGACTCCTAAGCACAGATACGCAGTATTTT
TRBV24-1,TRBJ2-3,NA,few,CATSDLNRVADTQYF,TGTGCCACCAGTGATTTGAACAGGGTAGCAGATACGCAGTATTTT
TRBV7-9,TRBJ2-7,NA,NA,CASSRKGSRENEQYF,TGTGCCAGCAGCCGCAAGGGGAGTCGCGAGAACGAGCAGTACTTC
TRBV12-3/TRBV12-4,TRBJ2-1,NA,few,CASSFRVRVYNEQFF,TGTGCCAGCAGTTTTCGGGTTAGGGTGTACAATGAGCAGTTCTTC
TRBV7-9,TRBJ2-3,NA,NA,CASSGAGTGLDTQYF,TGTGCCAGCAGCGGGGCCGGGACTGGACTTGATACGCAGTATTTT
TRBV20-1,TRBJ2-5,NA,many,CSAHRTAQETQYF,TGCAGTGCTCATCGGACAGCTCAAGAGACCCAGTACTTC
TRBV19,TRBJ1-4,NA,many,CATKRRVGTLATNEKLFF,TGTGCCACCAAGCGGCGGGTCGGAACCCTCGCAACTAATGAAAAACTGTTTTTT
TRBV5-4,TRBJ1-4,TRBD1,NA,CASSQDRGNEKLFF,TGTGCCAGCAGCCAAGACAGGGGGAACGAAAAACTGTTTTTT
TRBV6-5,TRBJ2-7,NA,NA,CASSYSKGVNFEQYF,TGTGCCAGCAGTTACTCGAAGGGGGTGAATTTTGAGCAGTACTTC
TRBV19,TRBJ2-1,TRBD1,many,CASSILYRGIDEQFF,TGTGCCAGTAGTATCCTCTACAGGGGAATAGATGAGCAGTTCTTC
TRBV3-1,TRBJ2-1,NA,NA,CASSRGDGEQFF,TGTGCCAGCAGCCGTGGAGACGGTGAGCAGTTCTTC
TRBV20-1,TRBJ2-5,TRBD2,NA,CSATLPGGFGETQYF,TGCAGTGCTACGCTCCCGGGGGGATTCGGGGAGACCCAGTACTTC
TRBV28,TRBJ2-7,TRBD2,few,CASSFSQREKSYEQYF,TGTGCCAGCAGTTTTTCCCAGCGGGAGAAGTCCTACGAGCAGTACTTC
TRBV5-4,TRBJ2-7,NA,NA,CASSLVGRESGEQYF,TGTGCCAGCAGCTTGGTAGGTAGGGAGTCAGGCGAGCAGTACTTC
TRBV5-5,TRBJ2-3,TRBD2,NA,CASSFGLAGGQLTDTQYF,TGTGCCAGCAGCTTCGGACTAGCGGGAGGCCAACTCACAGATACGCAGTATTTT
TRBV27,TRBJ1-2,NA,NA,CASSLEGGLGGYTF,TGTGCCAGCAGTTTAGAAGGTGGTTTGGGAGGCTACACCTTC
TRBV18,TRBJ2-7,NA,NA,CASSPQGYSYEQYF,TGTGCCAGCTCACCACAGGGGTATTCCTACGAGCAGTACTTC
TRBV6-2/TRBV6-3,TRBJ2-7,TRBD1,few,CASSYEGQGAYEQYF,TGTGCCAGCAGTTACGAGGGACAGGGAGCCTACGAGCAGTACTTC
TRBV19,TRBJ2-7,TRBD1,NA,CATNPGQGTYEQYF,TGTGCCACTAACCCGGGACAGGGGACCTACGAGCAGTACTTC
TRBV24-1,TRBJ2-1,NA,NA,CATSDPRDVSLEQFF,TGTGCCACCAGTGATCCCCGGGACGTTTCTCTTGAGCAGTTCTTC
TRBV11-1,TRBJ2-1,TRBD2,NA,CASSLERTSGSSYNEQFF,TGTGCCAGCAGCTTAGAGCGGACTAGCGGGAGTTCCTACAATGAGCAGTTCTTC
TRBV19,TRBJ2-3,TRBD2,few,CASGREVDTQYF,TGTGCCAGCGGGAGGGAGGTAGATACGCAGTATTTT
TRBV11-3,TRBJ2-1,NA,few,CASSAGAGAYSYNEQFF,TGTGCCAGCAGCGCAGGGGCGGGAGCCTACTCCTACAATGAGCAGTTCTTC
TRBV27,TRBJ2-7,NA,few,CASRAVPDEQYF,TGTGCCAGCAGGGCGGTGCCCGACGAGCAGTACTTC
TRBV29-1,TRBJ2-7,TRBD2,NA,CSVVLAGGSYEQYF,TGCAGCGTTGTTTTAGCGGGAGGCTCCTACGAGCAGTACTTC
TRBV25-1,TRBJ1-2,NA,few,CASSEAPPGGHPSNYGYTF,TGTGCCAGCAGTGAAGCCCCCCCCGGCGGACATCCCTCTAACTATGGCTACACCTTC
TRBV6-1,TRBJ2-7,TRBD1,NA,CASSLTTGEEYGQYF,TGTGCCAGCAGTCTCACGACAGGGGAAGAGTACGGGCAGTACTTC
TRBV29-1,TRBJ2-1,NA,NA,CSGDGYNEQFF,TGCAGCGGGGACGGATACAATGAGCAGTTCTTC
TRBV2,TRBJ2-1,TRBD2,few,CASTRLAGGQSYNEQFF,TGTGCCAGCACCAGACTAGCGGGAGGTCAGTCCTACAATGAGCAGTTCTTC
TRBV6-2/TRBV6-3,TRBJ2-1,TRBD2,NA,CAEGTSGPQFF,TGTGCCGAGGGGACTAGCGGGCCTCAGTTCTTC
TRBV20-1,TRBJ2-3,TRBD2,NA,CSAPGWLAGADTQYF,TGCAGTGCCCCAGGGTGGCTAGCGGGAGCAGATACGCAGTATTTT
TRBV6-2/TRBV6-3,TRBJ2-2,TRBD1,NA,CASSYTQGIIGELFF,TGTGCCAGCAGTTACACACAGGGGATTATCGGGGAGCTGTTTTTT
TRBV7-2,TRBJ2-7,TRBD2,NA,CASSSSRGLAGGEQYF,TGTGCCAGCAGCTCCTCTCGGGGACTAGCGGGAGGCGAGCAGTACTTC
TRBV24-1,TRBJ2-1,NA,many,CATSDGGLYKQFF,TGTGCCACCAGTGACGGGGGCCTCTATAAGCAGTTCTTC
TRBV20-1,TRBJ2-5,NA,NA,CSATPGTSMGETQYF,TGCAGTGCTACCCCAGGGACGTCCATGGGAGAGACCCAGTACTTC
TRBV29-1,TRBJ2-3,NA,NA,CSVEDLQGTATDTQYF,TGCAGCGTTGAAGATCTCCAGGGGACTGCCACAGATACGCAGTATTTT
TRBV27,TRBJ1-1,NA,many,CASRLNYGATDTEAFF,TGTGCCAGCCGACTAAATTATGGGGCAACTGACACTGAAGCTTTCTTT